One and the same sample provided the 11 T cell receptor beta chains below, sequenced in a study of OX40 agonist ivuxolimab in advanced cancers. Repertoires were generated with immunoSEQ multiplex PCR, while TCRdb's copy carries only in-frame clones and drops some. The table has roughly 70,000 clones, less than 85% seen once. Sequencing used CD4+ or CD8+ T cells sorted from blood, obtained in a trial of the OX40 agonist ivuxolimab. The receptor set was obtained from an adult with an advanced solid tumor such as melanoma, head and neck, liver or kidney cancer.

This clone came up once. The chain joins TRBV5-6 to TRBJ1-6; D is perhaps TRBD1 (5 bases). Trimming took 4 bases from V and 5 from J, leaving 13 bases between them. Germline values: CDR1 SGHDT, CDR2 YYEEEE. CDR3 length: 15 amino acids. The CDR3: CASSTPGTNNSPLHF. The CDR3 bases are TGTGCCAGCAGCACGCCCGGGACTAATAATTCACCCCTCCACTTT.

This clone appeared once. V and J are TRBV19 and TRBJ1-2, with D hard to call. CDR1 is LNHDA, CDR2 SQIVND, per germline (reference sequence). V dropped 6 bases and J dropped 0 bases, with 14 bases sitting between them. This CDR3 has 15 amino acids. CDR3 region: CASREAPIANYGYTF. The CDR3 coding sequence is TGTGCCAGTAGGGAGGCGCCGATAGCTAACTATGGCTACACCTTC. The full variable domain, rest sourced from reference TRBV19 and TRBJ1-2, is DGGITQSPKYLFRKEGQNVTLSCEQNLNHDAMYWYRQDPGQGLRLIYYSQIVNDFQKGDIAEGYSVSREKKESFPLTVTSAQKNPTAFYLCASREAPIANYGYTFGSGTRLTVV.

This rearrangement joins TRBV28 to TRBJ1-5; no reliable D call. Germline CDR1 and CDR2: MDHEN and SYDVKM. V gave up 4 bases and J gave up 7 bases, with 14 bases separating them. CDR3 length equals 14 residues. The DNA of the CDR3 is TGTGCCAGCAGTTGGGGAGCGGGCCAACAGCCCCAGCATTTT. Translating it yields CASSWGAGQQPQHF.

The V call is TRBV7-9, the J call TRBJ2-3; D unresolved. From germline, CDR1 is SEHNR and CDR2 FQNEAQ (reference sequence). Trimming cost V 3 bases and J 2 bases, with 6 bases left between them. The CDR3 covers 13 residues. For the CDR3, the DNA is TGTGCCAGCAGCTTGCACCTCACAGATACGCAGTATTTT. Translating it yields CASSLHLTDTQYF.

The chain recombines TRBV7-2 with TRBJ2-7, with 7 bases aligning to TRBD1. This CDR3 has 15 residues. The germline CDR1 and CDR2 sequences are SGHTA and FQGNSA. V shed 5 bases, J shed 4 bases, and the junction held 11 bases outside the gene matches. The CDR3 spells CASSRVEGAGYEQYF. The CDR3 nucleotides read TGTGCCAGCAGCCGCGTCGAGGGGGCCGGGTACGAGCAGTACTTC.

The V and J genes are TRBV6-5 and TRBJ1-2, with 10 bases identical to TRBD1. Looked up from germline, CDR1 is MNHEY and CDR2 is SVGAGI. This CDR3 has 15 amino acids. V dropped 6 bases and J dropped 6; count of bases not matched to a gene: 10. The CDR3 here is CASSSDPGQGNGYTF. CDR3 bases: TGTGCCAGCAGCTCCGACCCGGGACAGGGGAATGGCTACACCTTC.

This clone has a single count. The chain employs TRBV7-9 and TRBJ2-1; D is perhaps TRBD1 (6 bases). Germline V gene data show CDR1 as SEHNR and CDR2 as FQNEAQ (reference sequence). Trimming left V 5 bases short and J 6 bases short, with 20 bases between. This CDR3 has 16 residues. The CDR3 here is CASSPYREPWGNEQFF. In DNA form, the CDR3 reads TGTGCCAGCAGCCCCTACAGGGAGCCCTGGGGCAATGAGCAGTTCTTC.

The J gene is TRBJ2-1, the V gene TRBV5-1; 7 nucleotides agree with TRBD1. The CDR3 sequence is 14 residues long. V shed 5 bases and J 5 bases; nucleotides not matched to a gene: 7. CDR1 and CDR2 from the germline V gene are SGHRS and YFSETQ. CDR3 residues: CASSGVTGNNEQFF. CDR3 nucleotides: TGCGCCAGCAGTGGGGTGACAGGGAACAATGAGCAGTTCTTC.

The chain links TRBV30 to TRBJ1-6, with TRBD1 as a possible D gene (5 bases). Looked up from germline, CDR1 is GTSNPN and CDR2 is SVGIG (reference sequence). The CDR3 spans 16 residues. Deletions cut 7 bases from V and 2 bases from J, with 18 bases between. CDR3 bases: TGTGCCTCCCATCTTAGCGGGGGAACCTATAATTCACCCCTCCACTTT. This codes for CASHLSGGTYNSPLHF.

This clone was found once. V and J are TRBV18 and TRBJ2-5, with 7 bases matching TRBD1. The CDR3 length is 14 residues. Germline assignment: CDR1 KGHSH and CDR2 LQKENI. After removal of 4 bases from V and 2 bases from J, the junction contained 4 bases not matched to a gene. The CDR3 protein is CASSRGQTQETQYF. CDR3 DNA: TGTGCCAGCTCACGGGGACAGACACAAGAGACCCAGTACTTC. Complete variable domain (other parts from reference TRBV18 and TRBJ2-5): NAGVMQNPRHLVRRRGQEARLRCSPMKGHSHVYWYRQLPEEGLKFMVYLQKENIIDESGMPKERFSAEFPKEGPSILRIQQVVRGDSAAYFCASSRGQTQETQYFGPGTRLLVL.

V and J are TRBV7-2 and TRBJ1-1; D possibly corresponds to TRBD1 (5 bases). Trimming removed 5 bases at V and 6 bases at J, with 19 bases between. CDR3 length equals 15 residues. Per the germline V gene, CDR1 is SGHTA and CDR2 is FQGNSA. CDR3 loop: CASSVRDLRKAEAFF. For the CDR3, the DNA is TGTGCCAGCAGCGTCCGGGACCTCCGAAAGGCTGAAGCTTTCTTT.